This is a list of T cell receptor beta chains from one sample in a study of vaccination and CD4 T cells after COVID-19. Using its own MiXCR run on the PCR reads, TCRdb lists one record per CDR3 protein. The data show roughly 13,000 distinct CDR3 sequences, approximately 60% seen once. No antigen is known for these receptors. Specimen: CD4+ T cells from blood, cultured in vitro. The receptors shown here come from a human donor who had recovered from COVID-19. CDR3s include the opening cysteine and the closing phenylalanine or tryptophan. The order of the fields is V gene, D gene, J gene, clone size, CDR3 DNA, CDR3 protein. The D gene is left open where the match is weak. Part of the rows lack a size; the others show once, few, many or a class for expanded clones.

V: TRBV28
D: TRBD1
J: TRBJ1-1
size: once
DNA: TGTGCCAGCATATCCCGACAGGGTATGGCTTTCTTT
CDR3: CASISRQGMAFF

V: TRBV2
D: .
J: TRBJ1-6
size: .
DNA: TGTGCCAGCAGTGGCAGGGTGGGCAATTCACCCCTCCACTTT
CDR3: CASSGRVGNSPLHF

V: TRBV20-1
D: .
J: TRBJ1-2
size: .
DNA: TGCAGTGCTAGAGTGGCGGAAGGCTACACCTTC
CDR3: CSARVAEGYTF

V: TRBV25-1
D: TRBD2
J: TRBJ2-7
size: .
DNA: TGTGCCAGCGGAGGACTAGAAGAGTACGAGCAGTACTTC
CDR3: CASGGLEEYEQYF

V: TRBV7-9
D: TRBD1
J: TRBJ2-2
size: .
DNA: TGTGCCAGTAACAGGGGGCTAGGTACCGGGGAGCTGTTTTTT
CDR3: CASNRGLGTGELFF

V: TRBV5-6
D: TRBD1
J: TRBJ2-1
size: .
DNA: TGTGCCAGCAGCTTGATGGGACAGGGAGGGTTCTTC
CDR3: CASSLMGQGGFF

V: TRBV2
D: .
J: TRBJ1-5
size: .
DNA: TGTGCCAGCAGCCCACGGACAGTTAATCAGCCCCAGCATTTT
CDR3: CASSPRTVNQPQHF

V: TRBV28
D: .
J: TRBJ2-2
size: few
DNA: TGTGCCAGCAGTATCCTTGGGGGGGCAGGAGGGGAGCTGTTTTTT
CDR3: CASSILGGAGGELFF

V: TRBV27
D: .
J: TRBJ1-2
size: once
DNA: TGTGCCAGCAGGGCCCATGGGGCTGGCTATGGCTACACCTTC
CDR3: CASRAHGAGYGYTF

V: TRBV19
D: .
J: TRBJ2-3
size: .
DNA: TGTGCCAGTAGTATTAAGGGAATTAGCACAGATACGCAGTATTTT
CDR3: CASSIKGISTDTQYF

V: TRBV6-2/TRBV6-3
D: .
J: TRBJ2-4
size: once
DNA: TGTGCCAGCAGCCCAGGGATCGGTCGAGCCAAAAACATTCAGTACTTC
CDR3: CASSPGIGRAKNIQYF

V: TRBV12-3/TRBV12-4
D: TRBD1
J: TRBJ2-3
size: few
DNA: TGTGCCAGCAGTCGCCGGACAGGGAGCACAGATACGCAGTATTTT
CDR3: CASSRRTGSTDTQYF

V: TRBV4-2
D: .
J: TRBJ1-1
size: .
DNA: TGTGCCAGCAGCCAAGAGGCGGGACGAAGGAACACTGAAGCTTTCTTT
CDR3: CASSQEAGRRNTEAFF

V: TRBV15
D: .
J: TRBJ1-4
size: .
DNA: TGTGCCACCAGCAGAGAAAAGGCCTTCTTACCGGGAAAACTGTTTTTT
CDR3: CATSREKAFLPGKLFF

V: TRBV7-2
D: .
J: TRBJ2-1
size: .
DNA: TGTGCCAGCAGCTTGGTCGGGGTAAATGAGCAGTTCTTC
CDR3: CASSLVGVNEQFF

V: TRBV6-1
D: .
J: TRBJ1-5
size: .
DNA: TGTGCCAGCCCATTCTATGGTCCCAAGGGGCTACACAGGTATCGGCATAATCAGCCCCAGCATTTT
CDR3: CASPFYGPKGLHRYRHNQPQHF

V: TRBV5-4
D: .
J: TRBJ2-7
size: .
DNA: TGTGCCAGCAGCCCCCTTCGAGGGTCCTACGAGCAGTACTTC
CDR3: CASSPLRGSYEQYF

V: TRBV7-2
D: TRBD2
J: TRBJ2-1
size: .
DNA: TGTGCCAGCAGCCGGACTAGGGAAGAGCAGTTCTTC
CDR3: CASSRTREEQFF

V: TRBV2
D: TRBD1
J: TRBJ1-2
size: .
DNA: TGTGCCAGCATCCGGGACAGGGTTTTCTATGGCTACACCTTC
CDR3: CASIRDRVFYGYTF

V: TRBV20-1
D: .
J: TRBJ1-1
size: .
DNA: TGCAGTGCTAGACGTATGAACACTGAAGCTTTCTTT
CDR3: CSARRMNTEAFF

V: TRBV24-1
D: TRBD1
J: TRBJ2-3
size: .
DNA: TGTGCCACCGGTGATTCGAGGGGGCCGGGAGATACGCAGTATTTT
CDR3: CATGDSRGPGDTQYF

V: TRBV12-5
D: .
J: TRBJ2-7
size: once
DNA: TGTGCTAGTGGTTTGTCCTACAGTGAGGGGACGATTGACGAGCAGTACTTC
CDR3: CASGLSYSEGTIDEQYF

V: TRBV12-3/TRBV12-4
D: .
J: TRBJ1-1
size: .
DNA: TGTGCCAGCAGTTTAAAAGGAGGTACTGAAGCTTTCTTT
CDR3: CASSLKGGTEAFF

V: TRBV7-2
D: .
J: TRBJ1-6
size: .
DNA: TGTGCCAGCAGCCTCCTGGGCTATAATTCACCCCTCCACTTT
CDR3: CASSLLGYNSPLHF

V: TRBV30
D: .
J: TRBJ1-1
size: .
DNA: TGTGCCTTCGGGGGGGGGCCCCGGACTGAAGCTTTCTTT
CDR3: CAFGGGPRTEAFF

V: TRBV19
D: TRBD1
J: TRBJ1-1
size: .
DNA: TGTGCCAGTAGTATCCGACAGGGAATGAACACTGAAGCTTTCTTT
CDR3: CASSIRQGMNTEAFF

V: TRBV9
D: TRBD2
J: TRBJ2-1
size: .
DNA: TGTGCCAGCAGCGCGAGCGGGAGTTACTACAATGAGCAGTTCTTC
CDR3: CASSASGSYYNEQFF

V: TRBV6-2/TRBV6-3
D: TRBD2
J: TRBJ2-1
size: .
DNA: TGTGCCACCGCGGCTAGCGGGAGGTTTGATGAGCAGTTCTTC
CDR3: CATAASGRFDEQFF

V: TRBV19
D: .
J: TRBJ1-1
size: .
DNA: TGTGCCAGTAGTATAAAAGTATGGCTCGGGGGCGCTGAAGCTTTCTTT
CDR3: CASSIKVWLGGAEAFF

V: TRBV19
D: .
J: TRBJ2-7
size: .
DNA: TGTGCCAGTAAAGGGCTCGACAACGAGCAGTACTTC
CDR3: CASKGLDNEQYF

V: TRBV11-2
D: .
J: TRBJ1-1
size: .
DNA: TGTGCCAGCAGCATTGTGATCAGGGGTAATGAAGCTTTCTTT
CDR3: CASSIVIRGNEAFF

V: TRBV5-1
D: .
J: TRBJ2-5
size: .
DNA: TGCGCCAGCAGCTTAGGCGGGATGGGGCAAGAGACCCAGTACTTC
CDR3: CASSLGGMGQETQYF

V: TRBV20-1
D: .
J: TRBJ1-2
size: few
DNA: TGCAGTGCAACTATCGCGTCTGGGGGGTCAAACTATGGCTACACCTTC
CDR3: CSATIASGGSNYGYTF

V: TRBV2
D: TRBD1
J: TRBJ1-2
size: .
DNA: TGTGCCAGCAGCGGCACAGGGGGCCATGGCTACACCTTC
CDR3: CASSGTGGHGYTF

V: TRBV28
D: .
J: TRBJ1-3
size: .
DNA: TGTGCCAGCAGTTTATGGGGGAGGGCCGTCGACCTTGGAAACACCATATATTTT
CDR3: CASSLWGRAVDLGNTIYF

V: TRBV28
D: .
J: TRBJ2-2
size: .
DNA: TGTGCCAGCAGTCGTACAACGGGGGTCACCGGGGAGCTGTTTTTT
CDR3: CASSRTTGVTGELFF

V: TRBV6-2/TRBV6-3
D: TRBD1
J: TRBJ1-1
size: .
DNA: TGTGCCAGCAGTTATTTGGGGACAGGGATTGAAGCTTTCTTT
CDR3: CASSYLGTGIEAFF

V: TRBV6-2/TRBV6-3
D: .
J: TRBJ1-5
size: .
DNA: TGTGCCAGCAGTTACTTGGAGGGCGGCAATCAGCCCCAGCATTTT
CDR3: CASSYLEGGNQPQHF

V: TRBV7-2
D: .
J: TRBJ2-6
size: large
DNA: TGTGCCAGCAGCTTAGACGTCTCTGGGGCCAACGTCCTGACTTTC
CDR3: CASSLDVSGANVLTF

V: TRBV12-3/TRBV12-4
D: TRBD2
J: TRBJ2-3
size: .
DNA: TGTGCCAGCAGTTTAGGATCTATAGCGGGGCCTAGCACAGATACGCAGTATTTT
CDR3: CASSLGSIAGPSTDTQYF

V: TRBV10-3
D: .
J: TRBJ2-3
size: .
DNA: TGTGCCATCAGCCGGACTGGAACTAGCACAGATACGCAGTATTTT
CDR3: CAISRTGTSTDTQYF

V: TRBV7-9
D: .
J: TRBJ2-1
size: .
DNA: TGTGCCAGCAGCCCGACCGACCTTAGCTCCTACAATGAGCAGTTCTTC
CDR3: CASSPTDLSSYNEQFF

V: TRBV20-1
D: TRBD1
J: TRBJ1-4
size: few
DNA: TGCAGTGCTAGAGAGCCGACAGGGGGTGAAAAACTGTTTTTT
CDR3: CSAREPTGGEKLFF

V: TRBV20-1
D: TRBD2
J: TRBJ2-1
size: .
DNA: TGCAGTGCTAGAGATGAGATTGGGGCTAGCGGCCCCAAAAACTACTACAATGAGCAGTTCTTC
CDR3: CSARDEIGASGPKNYYNEQFF

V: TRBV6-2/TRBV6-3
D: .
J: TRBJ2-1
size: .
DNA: TGTGCCAGCAGTTACTCGAGGGATGAGCAGTTCTTC
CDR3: CASSYSRDEQFF

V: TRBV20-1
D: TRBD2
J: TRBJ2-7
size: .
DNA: TGCAGTGCTAGAGATTCGAGCGGGGCCGCCTACGAGCAGTACTTC
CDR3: CSARDSSGAAYEQYF

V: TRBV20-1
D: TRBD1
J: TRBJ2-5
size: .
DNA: TGCAGTGGCACTCAGGGGGCGCTGTCCCAAGAGACCCAGTACTTC
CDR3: CSGTQGALSQETQYF

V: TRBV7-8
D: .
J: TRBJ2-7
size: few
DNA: TGTGCCAGCAGCGCCTCCTACGAGCAGTACTTC
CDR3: CASSASYEQYF

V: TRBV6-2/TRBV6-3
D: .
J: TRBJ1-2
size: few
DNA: TGTGCCAGCAGCCTCGTGGGAGCTAACTATGGCTACACCTTC
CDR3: CASSLVGANYGYTF

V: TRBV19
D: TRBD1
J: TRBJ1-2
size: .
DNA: TGTGCCAGTAGTTGGGACAGGGTTACTACGGGCTACACCTTC
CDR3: CASSWDRVTTGYTF

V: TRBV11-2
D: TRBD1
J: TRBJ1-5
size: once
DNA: TGTGCCAGCAGCTTAGCAGGGGGCCCGAATCAGCCCCAGCATTTT
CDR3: CASSLAGGPNQPQHF

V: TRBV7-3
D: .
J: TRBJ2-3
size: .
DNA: TGTGCCAGCAGCCGCTCCGGGGCCACAGATACGCAGTATTTT
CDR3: CASSRSGATDTQYF

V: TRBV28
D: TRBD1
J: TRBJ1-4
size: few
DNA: TGTGCCAGCAGTCCAAACCCCGGGACAGGGCCTGAAAAACTGTTTTTT
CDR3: CASSPNPGTGPEKLFF

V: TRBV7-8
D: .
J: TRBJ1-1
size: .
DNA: TGTGCCAGCAGCCCAACCTTGAACACTGAAGCTTTCTTT
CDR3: CASSPTLNTEAFF

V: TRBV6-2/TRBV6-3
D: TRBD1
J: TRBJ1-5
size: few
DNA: TGTGCCAGCAGGACGGTTCACAGGGGCGACAATCAGCCCCAGCATTTT
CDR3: CASRTVHRGDNQPQHF